This entry concerns a single T cell receptor (beta chain). Its antigen is unidentified. The sample belongs to a study of T cell responses to AZD1222 COVID-19 vaccine. Study-wide results and caveats: Two AZD1222 administrations were followed by greater Spike-specific TCR breadth and depth. Donor demographics were predominantly white British with a female majority; clonal diversity may be underestimated.

The protocol was immunoSEQ multiplex PCR, while the TCRdb copy is restricted to in-frame clones and leaves out a portion. The repertoire consists of some 180,000 clones, with roughly 92% occurring once and the leading ten covering about 1.7%. The CDR3 spans 15 residues. From germline, CDR1 is SGHNT and CDR2 YENEEA. The germline V and J ends were trimmed by 4 bases and 2 bases, with 12 bases remaining between them. Sequenced here: peripheral blood, sampled 28 days after the second AZD1222 dose. The origin of this receptor is an adult who received the AZD1222 COVID-19 vaccine. The J gene is TRBJ2-1, the V gene TRBV11-3, with no clear D. This CDR3 is CASSSGFVAYNEQFF. CDR3 in DNA: TGTGCCAGCAGCTCCGGGTTTGTGGCCTACAATGAGCAGTTCTTC.